The 18 T cell receptor beta chains presented below share a single source sample, sequenced in a study of T cells in Graves' hyperthyroidism and ophthalmopathy. It was RNA transcripts that yielded the amplified TCR beta CDR3 regions. A set of HTBI primers served as the primers for a first-round RT-PCR of the TCR CDR3. TCRdb fed the multiplex PCR reads into MiXCR, producing one record per CDR3 protein. This table holds about 640,000 distinct CDR3 sequences, approximately 15% found once. Material: blood. The origin of the receptors is a woman between 50 and 59 years old with Graves' ophthalmopathy.

This clonotype was counted between two and nine times. V is TRBV11-2 and J is TRBJ2-4, with 10 bases that match TRBD1. Trimming at V came to 4 bases and at J to 0 bases, leaving 6 bases not matched to a gene. The CDR3 is made up of 17 amino acids. Germline assignment: CDR1 SGHAT and CDR2 FQNNGV. CDR3 sequence (DNA): TGTGCCAGCAGCTCAAGGGACAGGGGACTAGCCAAAAACATTCAGTACTTC. It translates to CASSSRDRGLAKNIQYF.

This clonotype has a handful of counts. The chain links TRBV20-1 to TRBJ1-6; possibly TRBD1 for D (5 bases). The V gene lost 5 bases and the J gene lost 8 bases, with 19 bases spanning the gap. Per germline, CDR1 DFQATT and CDR2 SNEGSKA (reference sequence). This CDR3 has 15 residues. DNA for the CDR3: TGCAGTGCTGACACCGACAGTACGGGGTATTCACCCCTCCACTTT. Translated, it gives CSADTDSTGYSPLHF.

The chain recombines TRBV10-3 with TRBJ2-1, with D maybe TRBD1 (6 bases). The germline V gene has CDR1 ENHRY and CDR2 SYGVKD. The V and J ends lost 6 bases and 3 bases respectively, with 12 bases between them. There are 14 residues in the CDR3. As DNA, the CDR3 is TGTGCCATCAGGGAAGTGACAGGCTACAATGAGCAGTTCTTC. Its translation: CAIREVTGYNEQFF.

The CDR3 DNA sequence: TGTGCCAGCAGTGACCCAGGGCACAGGGGGGTTTCGGAGCAGTACTTC. Residues: CASSDPGHRGVSEQYF. The chain combines TRBV6-1 with TRBJ2-7, with 8 bases identical to TRBD1. J gave up 7 bases and V 3 bases, and 14 bases lay outside the gene matches. This CDR3 has 16 residues. Germline V lookup: CDR1 MNHNS, CDR2 SASEGT.

A note on this clonotype: A much larger clone lies one base from this, so it may be a read error. This chain joins TRBV7-2 and TRBJ2-7; TRBD2 aligns across 11 bases. The CDR3 totals 16 residues. J gave up 6 bases and V 4 bases, and 11 bases lay outside the gene matches. Germline V CDR1 and CDR2: SGHTA, FQGNSA. CDR3 region: CASSYRPGTSGSEQYF. In nucleotides, the CDR3 is TGTGCCAGCAGCTACAGGCCCGGGACTAGCGGTTCCGAGCAGTACTTC.

A note on this clonotype: One junction end does not reproduce the germline sequence, and a read error may be involved. This CDR3 reads CASSLTGSIDTQYF. For the CDR3, the DNA is TGCGCCAGCAGCTTGACGGGGAGCATAGATACGCAGTATTTT. The chain has TRBV5-1 and TRBJ2-3; D possibly corresponds to TRBD2 (5 bases). In germline, CDR1 is SGHRS, CDR2 YFSETQ. This CDR3 has 14 amino acids.

This clonotype was detected ten times or more. The chain combines TRBV28 with TRBJ1-1; no reliable D call. Germline V lookup: CDR1 MDHEN, CDR2 SYDVKM. CDR3 size: 15 residues. V shed 4 bases and J shed 3 bases, with 15 bases lying between them. CDR3 sequence reads: CASSSKIWVDTEAFF. CDR3 DNA sequence: TGTGCCAGCAGTTCCAAGATCTGGGTGGACACTGAAGCTTTCTTT.

This clonotype was found a few times. This chain uses TRBV5-4 with TRBJ2-1; D is perhaps TRBD1 or TRBD2 (5 bases each). Germline V gene lookup returns CDR1 SGHNT and CDR2 YYREEE (reference sequence). The CDR3 has 15 amino acids. V lost 1 base to trimming and J lost 8 bases, with 16 bases between them. This CDR3 reads CASSLMGPRTDEQFF. Written as DNA, the CDR3 is TGTGCCAGCAGCTTGATGGGACCGCGGACGGATGAGCAGTTCTTC.

This clonotype has more than one count but fewer than ten. The V and J genes are TRBV7-9 and TRBJ2-1; no definite D call. The CDR3 runs 14 residues. Trimming stripped 3 bases from V and 5 bases from J, with 11 bases between. The germline V gene has CDR1 SEHNR and CDR2 FQNEAQ (reference sequence). CDR3 bases: TGTGCCAGCAGCTTTGTTTCAGGAGACAATGAGCAGTTCTTC. As protein: CASSFVSGDNEQFF. The variable domain in full, with the rest retrieved from reference TRBV7-9 and TRBJ2-1, is DTGVSQNPRHKITKRGQNVTFRCDPISEHNRLYWYRQTLGQGPEFLTYFQNEAQLEKSRLLSDRFSAERPKGSFSTLEIQRTEQGDSAMYLCASSFVSGDNEQFFGPGTRLTVL.

This clonotype was recorded at least ten times. The rearrangement uses TRBV27 and TRBJ2-5; 8 positions agree with TRBD2. CDR3 size: 15 residues. The V and J ends lost 4 bases and 5 bases, in that order; junction bases with no gene match: 9. The germline gives CDR1 MNHEY, CDR2 SMNVEV (reference sequence). The CDR3 DNA reads TGTGCCAGCAGTTATAGCGGGATAGTTATGGAGACCCAGTACTTC. It translates to CASSYSGIVMETQYF.

This clonotype appeared many times. V is TRBV5-1 and J is TRBJ2-2; 8 bases agree with TRBD2. Looked up from germline, CDR1 is SGHRS and CDR2 is YFSETQ. J was trimmed by 6 bases and V by 0 bases; bases with no gene match: 4. The CDR3 has 15 residues. The CDR3 nucleotides are TGCGCCAGCAGCTTGGCGGGAGGGCCAGCCGGGGAGCTGTTTTTT. Amino acid sequence: CASSLAGGPAGELFF.

The chain employs TRBV4-2 and TRBJ1-5, with D hard to call. Trimming took off 0 bases at V and 0 bases at J, with 15 bases between the two ends. This CDR3 contains 18 residues. Germline V lookup: CDR1 LGHNA, CDR2 YNFKEQ. The CDR3 sequence is CASSQDWGVASSNQPQHF. The CDR3 nucleotides are TGTGCCAGCAGCCAAGATTGGGGTGTCGCGAGTAGCAATCAGCCCCAGCATTTT.

The J gene is TRBJ2-1, the V gene TRBV7-9; no firm D call. V lost 1 base and J 2 bases, leaving 12 bases between the germline ends. The CDR3 covers 16 residues. Germline-derived CDR1 and CDR2 are SEHNR and FQNEAQ (reference sequence). CDR3 loop: CASSLVGRFPYNEQFF. The CDR3, as DNA: TGTGCCAGCAGCTTAGTCGGCAGGTTCCCCTACAATGAGCAGTTCTTC.

Concerning this clonotype itself: This clone may be a read error of a much larger clone one base away. The CDR3 coding sequence is TGTGCCAGCATCGGGGTTTTAGGGAAGCAGTACTTC. Translating gives CASIGVLGKQYF. This sequence joins TRBV28 and TRBJ2-7; tentatively, D is TRBD2 (5 bases). V was clipped by 7 bases and J by 8 bases, with 15 bases between them. Germline CDR1 and CDR2: MDHEN and SYDVKM. CDR3 length: 12 residues.

This clonotype has a count of ten or more. CDR3 nucleotides: TGTGCCAGCTCACCATCGGTAAACAATGAGCAGTTCTTC. Amino acid sequence: CASSPSVNNEQFF. J is TRBJ2-1 and V is TRBV18; D call uncertain. Trimming shortened V by 2 bases and J by 5 bases, and 7 bases separated the two germline ends. This CDR3 is 13 amino acids long. Germline lookup yields CDR1 KGHSH and CDR2 LQKENI.

As for this clonotype: A much larger clone sits a single nucleotide away, making a read error possible. The chain carries TRBV28 and TRBJ2-7, with a tentative D call TRBD2 (6 bases). This CDR3 contains 17 residues. Per the germline V gene, CDR1 is MDHEN and CDR2 is SYDVKM. This CDR3 reads CASTPSKGLLSSYGQYF. CDR3 DNA sequence: TGTGCCAGCACCCCTTCCAAGGGACTTCTAAGCTCCTACGGGCAGTACTTC.

This clonotype was recorded at least ten times. The gene calls are TRBV20-1 and TRBJ1-1, with 7 positions matching TRBD1. The CDR3 has 15 amino acids. V dropped 0 bases and J dropped 3; count of bases not matched to a gene: 7. Germline V lookup: CDR1 DFQATT, CDR2 SNEGSKA (reference sequence). The CDR3 loop is CSARDPTGFDTEAFF. As DNA, the CDR3 is TGCAGTGCTAGAGATCCGACAGGGTTCGACACTGAAGCTTTCTTT.

This clonotype was counted ten times or more. The rearrangement links TRBV6-2 or TRBV6-3 to TRBJ2-7; 9 nucleotides match TRBD1. The V and J ends lost 4 bases and 0 bases, in that order; junction bases with no gene match: 7. This CDR3 has 16 amino acids. The germline CDR1 and CDR2 sequences are MNHEY and SVGEGT. CDR3 nucleotides: TGTGCCAGCAGTTCCCCGGGACAGGGAAACTCCTACGAGCAGTACTTC. Translating gives CASSSPGQGNSYEQYF.